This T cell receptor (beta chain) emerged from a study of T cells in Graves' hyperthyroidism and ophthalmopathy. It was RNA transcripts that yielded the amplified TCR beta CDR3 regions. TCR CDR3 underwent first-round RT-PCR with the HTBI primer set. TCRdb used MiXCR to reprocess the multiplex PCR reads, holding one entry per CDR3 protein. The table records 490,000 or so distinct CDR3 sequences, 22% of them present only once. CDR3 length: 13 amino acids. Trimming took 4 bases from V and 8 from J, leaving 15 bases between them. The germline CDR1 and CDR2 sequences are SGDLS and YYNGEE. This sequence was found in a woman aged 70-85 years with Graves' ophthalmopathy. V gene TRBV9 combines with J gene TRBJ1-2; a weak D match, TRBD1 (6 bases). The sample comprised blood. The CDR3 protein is CASSKGGPGGYTF. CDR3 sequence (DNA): TGTGCCAGCAGCAAGGGGGGGCCGGGCGGCTACACCTTC.